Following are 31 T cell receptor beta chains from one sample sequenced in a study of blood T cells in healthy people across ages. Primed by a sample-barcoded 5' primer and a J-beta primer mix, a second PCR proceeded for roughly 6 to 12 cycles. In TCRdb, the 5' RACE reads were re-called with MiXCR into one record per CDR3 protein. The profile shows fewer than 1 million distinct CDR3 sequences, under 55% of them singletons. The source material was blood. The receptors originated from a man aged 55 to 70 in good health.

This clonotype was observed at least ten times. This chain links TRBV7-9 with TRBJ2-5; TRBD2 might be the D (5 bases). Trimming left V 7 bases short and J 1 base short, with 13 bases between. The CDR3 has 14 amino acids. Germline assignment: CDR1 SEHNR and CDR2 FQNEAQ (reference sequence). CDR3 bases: TGTGCCAGCACCCCGACTAAGGGCCAAGAGACCCAGTACTTC. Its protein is CASTPTKGQETQYF. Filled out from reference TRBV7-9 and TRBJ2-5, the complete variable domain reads DTGVSQNPRHKITKRGQNVTFRCDPISEHNRLYWYRQTLGQGPEFLTYFQNEAQLEKSRLLSDRFSAERPKGSFSTLEIQRTEQGDSAMYLCASTPTKGQETQYFGPGTRLLVL.

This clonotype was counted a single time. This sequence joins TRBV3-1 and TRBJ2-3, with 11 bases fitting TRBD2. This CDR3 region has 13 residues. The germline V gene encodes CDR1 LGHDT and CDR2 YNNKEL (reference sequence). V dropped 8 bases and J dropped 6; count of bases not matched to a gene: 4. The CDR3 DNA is TGTGCCAGCGGATCTAGCGGGGGGGATACGCAGTATTTT. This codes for CASGSSGGDTQYF.

CDR3 sequence (DNA): TGTGCCAGCCGGGCACAGACAGGGGGCTATGGCTACACCTTC. It is translated as CASRAQTGGYGYTF. V gene TRBV2 combines with J gene TRBJ1-2; 9 nucleotides match TRBD1. The CDR3 has 14 residues. Germline CDR1 is SNHLY and CDR2 is FYNNEI. The junction had 8 bases not matched to a gene; V was cut back by 8 bases and J by 4 bases.

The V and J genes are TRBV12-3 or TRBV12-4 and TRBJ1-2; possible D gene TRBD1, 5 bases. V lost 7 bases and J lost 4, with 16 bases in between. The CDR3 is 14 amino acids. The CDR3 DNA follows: TGTGCCAGCACGCCGGACACATCGGCCTATGGCTACACCTTC. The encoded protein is CASTPDTSAYGYTF.

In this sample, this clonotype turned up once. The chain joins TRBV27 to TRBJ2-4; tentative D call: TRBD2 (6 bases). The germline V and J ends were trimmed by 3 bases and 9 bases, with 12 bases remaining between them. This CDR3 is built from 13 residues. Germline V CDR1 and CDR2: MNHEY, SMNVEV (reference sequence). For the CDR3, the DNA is TGTGCCAGCAGTTTTACTAGCAGCGGCATTCAGTACTTC. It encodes CASSFTSSGIQYF.

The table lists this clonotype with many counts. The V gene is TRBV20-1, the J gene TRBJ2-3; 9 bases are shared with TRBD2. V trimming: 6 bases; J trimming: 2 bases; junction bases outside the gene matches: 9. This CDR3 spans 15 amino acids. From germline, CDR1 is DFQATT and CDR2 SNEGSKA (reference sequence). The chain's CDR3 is CSARGGGRNTDTQYF. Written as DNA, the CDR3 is TGCAGTGCCCGCGGGGGGGGGCGGAACACAGATACGCAGTATTTT.

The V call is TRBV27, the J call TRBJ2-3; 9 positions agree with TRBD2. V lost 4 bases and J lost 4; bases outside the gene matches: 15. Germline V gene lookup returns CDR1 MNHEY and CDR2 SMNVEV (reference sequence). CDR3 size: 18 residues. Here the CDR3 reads CASSSLRGVAGEADTQYF. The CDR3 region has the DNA TGTGCCAGCAGTTCCTTAAGGGGAGTAGCGGGGGAAGCAGATACGCAGTATTTT.

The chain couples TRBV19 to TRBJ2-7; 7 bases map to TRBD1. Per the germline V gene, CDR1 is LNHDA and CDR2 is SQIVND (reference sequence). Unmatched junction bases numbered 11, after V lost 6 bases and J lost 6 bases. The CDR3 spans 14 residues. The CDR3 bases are TGTGCCAGTAGGCGGGTTGACAGGGAAGGCGAGCAGTACTTC. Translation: CASRRVDREGEQYF.

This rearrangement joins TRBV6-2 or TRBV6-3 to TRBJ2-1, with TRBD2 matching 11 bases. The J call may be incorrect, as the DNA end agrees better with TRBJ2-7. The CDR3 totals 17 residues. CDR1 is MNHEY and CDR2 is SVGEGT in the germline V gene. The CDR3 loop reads CASSYSGTSGVYNEQYF. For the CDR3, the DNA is TGTGCCAGCAGTTACTCGGGGACTAGCGGAGTGTACAATGAGCAGTACTTC.

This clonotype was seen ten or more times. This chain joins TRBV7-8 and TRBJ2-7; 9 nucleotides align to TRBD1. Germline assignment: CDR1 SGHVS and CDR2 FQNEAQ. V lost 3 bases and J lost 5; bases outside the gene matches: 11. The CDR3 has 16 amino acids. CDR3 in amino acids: CASSFTGTGFSDEQYF. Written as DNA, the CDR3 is TGTGCCAGCAGCTTCACCGGGACAGGGTTTTCTGACGAGCAGTACTTC.

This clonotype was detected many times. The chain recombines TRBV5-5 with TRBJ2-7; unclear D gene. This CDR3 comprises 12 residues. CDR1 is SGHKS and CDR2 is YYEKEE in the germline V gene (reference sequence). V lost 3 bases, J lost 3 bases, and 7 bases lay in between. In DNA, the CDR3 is TGTGCCAGCAGCTACATAAGCTACGAGCAGTACTTC. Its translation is CASSYISYEQYF.

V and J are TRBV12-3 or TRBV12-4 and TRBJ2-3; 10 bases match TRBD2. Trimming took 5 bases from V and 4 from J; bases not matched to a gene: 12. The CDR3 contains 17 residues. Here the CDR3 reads CASSITLGLAKADTQYF. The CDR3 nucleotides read TGTGCCAGCAGTATTACCTTGGGACTAGCGAAGGCAGATACGCAGTATTTT.

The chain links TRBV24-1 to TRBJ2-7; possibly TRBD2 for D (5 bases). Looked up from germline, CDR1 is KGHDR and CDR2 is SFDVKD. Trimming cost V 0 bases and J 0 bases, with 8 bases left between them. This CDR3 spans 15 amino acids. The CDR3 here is CATSDLCRGSYEQYF. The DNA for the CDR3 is TGTGCCACCAGTGATTTGTGCCGGGGCTCCTACGAGCAGTACTTC.

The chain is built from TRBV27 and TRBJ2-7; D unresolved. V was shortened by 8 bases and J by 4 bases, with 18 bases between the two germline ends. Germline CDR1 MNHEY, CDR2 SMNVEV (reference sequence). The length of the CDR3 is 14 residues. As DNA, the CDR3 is TGTGCCAGCTCGTTATACGCTACCCGTTACGAGCAGTACTTC. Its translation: CASSLYATRYEQYF.

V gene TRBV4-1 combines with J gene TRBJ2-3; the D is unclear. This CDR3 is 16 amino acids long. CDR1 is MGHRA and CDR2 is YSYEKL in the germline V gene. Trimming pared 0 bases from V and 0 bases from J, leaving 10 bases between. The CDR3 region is CASSQDQISSTDTQYF. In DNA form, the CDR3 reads TGCGCCAGCAGCCAAGATCAGATTTCTAGCACAGATACGCAGTATTTT.

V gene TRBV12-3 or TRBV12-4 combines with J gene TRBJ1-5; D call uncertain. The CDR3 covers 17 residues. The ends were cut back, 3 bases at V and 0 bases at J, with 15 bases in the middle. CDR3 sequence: CASSFRRAGDSNQPQHF. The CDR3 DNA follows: TGTGCCAGCAGTTTTAGGAGGGCCGGGGATAGCAATCAGCCCCAGCATTTT.

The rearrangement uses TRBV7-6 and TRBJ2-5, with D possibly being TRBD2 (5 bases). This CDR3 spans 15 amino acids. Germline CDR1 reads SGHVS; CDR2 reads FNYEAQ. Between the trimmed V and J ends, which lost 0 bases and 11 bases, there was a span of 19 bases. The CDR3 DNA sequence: TGTGCCAGCAGCTTAGCCCCGGGCGAGGGAAATGAGCAGTACTTC. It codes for CASSLAPGEGNEQYF.

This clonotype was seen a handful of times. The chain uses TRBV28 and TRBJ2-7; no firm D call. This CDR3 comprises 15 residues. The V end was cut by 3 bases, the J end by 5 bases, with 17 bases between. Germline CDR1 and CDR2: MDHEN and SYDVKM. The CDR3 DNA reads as TGTGCCAGCAGTTTTCGGCTCGGAGTGAAGGACGAGCAGTACTTC. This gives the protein CASSFRLGVKDEQYF. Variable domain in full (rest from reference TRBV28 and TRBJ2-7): DVKVTQSSRYLVKRTGEKVFLECVQDMDHENMFWYRQDPGLGLRLIYFSYDVKMKEKGDIPEGYSVSREKKERFSLILESASTNQTSMYLCASSFRLGVKDEQYFGPGTRLTVT.

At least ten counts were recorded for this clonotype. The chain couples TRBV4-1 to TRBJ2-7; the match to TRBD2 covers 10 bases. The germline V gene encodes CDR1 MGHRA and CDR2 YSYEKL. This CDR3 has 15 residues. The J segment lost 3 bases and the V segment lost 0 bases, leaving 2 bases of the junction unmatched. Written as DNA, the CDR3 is TGCGCCAGCAGCCAAGATGCTAGCGGGAGCTACGAGCAGTACTTC. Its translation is CASSQDASGSYEQYF.

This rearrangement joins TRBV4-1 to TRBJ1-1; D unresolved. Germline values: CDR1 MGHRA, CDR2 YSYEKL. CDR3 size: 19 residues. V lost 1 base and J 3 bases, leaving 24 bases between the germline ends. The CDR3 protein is CASSQGNRGQTTRYTEAFF. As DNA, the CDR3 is TGCGCCAGCAGCCAAGGGAATAGAGGTCAAACCACGCGGTACACTGAAGCTTTCTTT.

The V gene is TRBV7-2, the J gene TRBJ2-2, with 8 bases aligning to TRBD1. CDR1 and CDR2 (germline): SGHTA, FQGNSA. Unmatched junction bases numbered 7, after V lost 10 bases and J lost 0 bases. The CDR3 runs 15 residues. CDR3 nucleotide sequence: TGTGCCACCTCATGGGGACAGGCGAACACCGGGGAGCTGTTTTTT. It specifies CATSWGQANTGELFF.

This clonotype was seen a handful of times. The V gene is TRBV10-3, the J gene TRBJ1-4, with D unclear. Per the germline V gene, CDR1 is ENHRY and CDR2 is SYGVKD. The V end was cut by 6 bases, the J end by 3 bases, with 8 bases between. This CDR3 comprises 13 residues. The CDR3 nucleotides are TGTGCCATCAGCACAGAGCCTAATGAAAAACTGTTTTTT. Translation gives CAISTEPNEKLFF.

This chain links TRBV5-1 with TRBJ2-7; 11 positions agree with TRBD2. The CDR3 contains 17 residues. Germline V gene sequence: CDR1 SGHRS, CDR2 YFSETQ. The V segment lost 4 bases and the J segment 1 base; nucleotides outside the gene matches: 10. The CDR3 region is CASSPRASGGNSYEQYF. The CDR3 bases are TGCGCCAGCAGCCCTCGGGCTAGCGGGGGGAATTCCTACGAGCAGTACTTC.

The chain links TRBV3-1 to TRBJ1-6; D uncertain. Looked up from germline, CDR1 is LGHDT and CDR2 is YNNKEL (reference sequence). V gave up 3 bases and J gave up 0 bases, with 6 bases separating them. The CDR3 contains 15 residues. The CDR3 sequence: CASSHASSYNSPLHF. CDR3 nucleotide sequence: TGTGCCAGCAGCCATGCGAGCTCCTATAATTCACCCCTCCACTTT.

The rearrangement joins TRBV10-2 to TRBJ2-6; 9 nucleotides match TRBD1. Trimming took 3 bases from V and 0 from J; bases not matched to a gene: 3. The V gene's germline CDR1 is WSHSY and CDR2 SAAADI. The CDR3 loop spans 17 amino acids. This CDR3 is CASSEGTGFSGANVLTF. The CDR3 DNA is TGCGCCAGCAGTGAAGGGACAGGGTTCTCTGGGGCCAACGTCCTGACTTTC.

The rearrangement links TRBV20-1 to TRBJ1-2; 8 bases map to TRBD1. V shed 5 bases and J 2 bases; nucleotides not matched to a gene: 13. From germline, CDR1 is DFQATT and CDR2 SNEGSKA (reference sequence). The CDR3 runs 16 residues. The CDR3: CSAPGTGGTMNYGYTF. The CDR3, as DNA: TGCAGTGCTCCCGGGACAGGAGGAACTATGAACTATGGCTACACCTTC.

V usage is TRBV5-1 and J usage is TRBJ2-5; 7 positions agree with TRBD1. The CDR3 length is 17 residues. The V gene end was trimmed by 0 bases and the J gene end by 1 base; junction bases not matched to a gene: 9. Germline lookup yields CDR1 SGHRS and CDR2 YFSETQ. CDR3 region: CASSLAVAGGFQETQYF. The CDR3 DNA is TGCGCCAGCAGCTTGGCGGTGGCAGGGGGTTTCCAAGAGACCCAGTACTTC. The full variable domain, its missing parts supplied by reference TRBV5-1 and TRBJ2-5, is KAGVTQTPRYLIKTRGQQVTLSCSPISGHRSVSWYQQTPGQGLQFLFEYFSETQRNKGNFPGRFSGRQFSNSRSEMNVSTLELGDSALYLCASSLAVAGGFQETQYFGPGTRLLVL.

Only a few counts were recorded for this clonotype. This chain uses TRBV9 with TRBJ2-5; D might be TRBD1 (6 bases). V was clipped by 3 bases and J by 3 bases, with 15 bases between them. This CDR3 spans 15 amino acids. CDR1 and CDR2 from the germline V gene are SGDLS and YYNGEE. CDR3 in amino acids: CASSGTGTFKETQYF. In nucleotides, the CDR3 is TGTGCCAGCAGCGGTACCGGGACATTTAAAGAGACCCAGTACTTC.

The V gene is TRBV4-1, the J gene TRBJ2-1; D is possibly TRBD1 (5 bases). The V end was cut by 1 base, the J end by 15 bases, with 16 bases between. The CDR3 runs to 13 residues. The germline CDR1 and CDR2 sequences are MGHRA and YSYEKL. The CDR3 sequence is CASSQGGGQKRFF. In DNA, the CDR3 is TGCGCCAGCAGCCAAGGGGGCGGCCAAAAGAGGTTCTTC.

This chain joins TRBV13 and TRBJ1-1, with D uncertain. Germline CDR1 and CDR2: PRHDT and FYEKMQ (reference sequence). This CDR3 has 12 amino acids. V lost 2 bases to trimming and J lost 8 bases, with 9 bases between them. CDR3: CASSLTQEEAFF. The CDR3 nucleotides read TGTGCCAGCAGCTTAACCCAGGAGGAAGCTTTCTTT.

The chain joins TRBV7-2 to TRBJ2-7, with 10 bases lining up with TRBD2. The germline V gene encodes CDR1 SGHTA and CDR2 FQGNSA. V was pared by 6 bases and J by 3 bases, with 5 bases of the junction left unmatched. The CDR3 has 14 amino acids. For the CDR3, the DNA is TGTGCCAGCAGTGTCAGGACTAGCGGCTACGAGCAGTACTTC. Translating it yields CASSVRTSGYEQYF.